Listed below are T cell receptor beta chains from one sample, sequenced in a study of blood T cell repertoires in COVID-19. Sequencing was performed with immunoSEQ multiplex PCR; in TCRdb, only in-frame clones are kept and a portion is missing. This sample has about 140,000 clones, with approximately 80% found just once. The specimen sequenced was peripheral blood. The receptors derive from a man between 60 and 75 years old with active or convalescent COVID-19. Both conserved end residues are part of each CDR3. A D gene is named only where the DNA matches it firmly. Some rows mark clone size as missing; the rest say once, few, many or name a class of expanded clone.

V gene: TRBV14
clone size: NA
J gene: TRBJ1-2
D gene: NA
CDR3 protein: CASSRRGGADGYTF
CDR3 DNA: TGTGCCAGCAGTCGCCGGGGGGGCGCAGATGGCTACACCTTC

V gene: TRBV5-6
clone size: NA
J gene: TRBJ2-5
D gene: TRBD1
CDR3 protein: CASSFSGQGQETQYF
CDR3 DNA: TGTGCCAGCAGCTTCTCGGGACAGGGCCAAGAGACCCAGTACTTC

V gene: TRBV27
clone size: once
J gene: TRBJ2-7
D gene: TRBD1
CDR3 protein: CASSLGTGHNEQYF
CDR3 DNA: TGTGCCAGCAGTTTAGGGACAGGGCATAACGAGCAGTACTTC

V gene: TRBV6-6
clone size: NA
J gene: TRBJ2-7
D gene: TRBD1
CDR3 protein: CASCSAGQASYEQYF
CDR3 DNA: TGTGCCAGCTGCTCCGCGGGACAGGCGTCCTACGAGCAGTACTTC

V gene: TRBV27
clone size: few
J gene: TRBJ2-3
D gene: NA
CDR3 protein: CASSTLAHLGTDTQYF
CDR3 DNA: TGTGCCAGCAGTACCCTAGCCCATCTTGGCACAGATACGCAGTATTTT

V gene: TRBV18
clone size: once
J gene: TRBJ1-2
D gene: TRBD1
CDR3 protein: CASSPESTGGGHHGYTF
CDR3 DNA: TGTGCCAGCTCACCTGAATCGACAGGGGGTGGGCACCATGGCTACACCTTC

V gene: TRBV19
clone size: NA
J gene: TRBJ2-1
D gene: TRBD1
CDR3 protein: CATENRGLDNEQFF
CDR3 DNA: TGTGCCACCGAAAACAGGGGGCTAGACAATGAGCAGTTCTTC

V gene: TRBV6-2/TRBV6-3
clone size: NA
J gene: TRBJ1-5
D gene: NA
CDR3 protein: CASSYSGGRNQPQHF
CDR3 DNA: TGTGCCAGCAGTTACTCGGGGGGGCGCAATCAGCCCCAGCATTTT

V gene: TRBV24-1
clone size: NA
J gene: TRBJ1-2
D gene: NA
CDR3 protein: CATSDFSGGQEHGYTF
CDR3 DNA: TGTGCCACCAGTGATTTTTCCGGGGGGCAAGAGCATGGCTACACCTTC

V gene: TRBV19
clone size: NA
J gene: TRBJ1-2
D gene: NA
CDR3 protein: CASKSWQGLHYGYTF
CDR3 DNA: TGTGCCAGTAAAAGTTGGCAGGGGCTCCACTATGGCTACACCTTC

V gene: TRBV5-1
clone size: NA
J gene: TRBJ1-5
D gene: NA
CDR3 protein: CASSFRGGYNQPQHF
CDR3 DNA: TGCGCCAGCAGCTTCAGGGGTGGGTACAATCAGCCCCAGCATTTT

V gene: TRBV11-2
clone size: NA
J gene: TRBJ1-2
D gene: NA
CDR3 protein: CASSLSRTDYGYTF
CDR3 DNA: TGTGCCAGCAGCTTAAGTCGGACAGACTATGGCTACACCTTC

V gene: TRBV10-2
clone size: few
J gene: TRBJ1-5
D gene: TRBD1
CDR3 protein: CASSPGQRNQPQHF
CDR3 DNA: TGCGCCAGCAGCCCGGGACAGCGCAATCAGCCCCAGCATTTT

V gene: TRBV3-1/TRBV3-2
clone size: NA
J gene: TRBJ1-5
D gene: NA
CDR3 protein: CASSQGKGGYQPQHF
CDR3 DNA: TGTGCCAGCAGCCAGGGTAAGGGAGGATATCAGCCCCAGCATTTT

V gene: TRBV11-3
clone size: NA
J gene: TRBJ2-7
D gene: TRBD1
CDR3 protein: CASSTRQGSPYEQYF
CDR3 DNA: TGTGCCAGCAGCACACGACAGGGATCCCCCTACGAGCAGTACTTC

V gene: TRBV24-1
clone size: NA
J gene: TRBJ2-3
D gene: NA
CDR3 protein: CATSDFLVDNTDTQYF
CDR3 DNA: TGTGCCACCAGTGATTTTTTGGTAGACAACACAGATACGCAGTATTTT

V gene: TRBV6-5
clone size: NA
J gene: TRBJ1-4
D gene: TRBD1
CDR3 protein: CASTQSGGALEKLFF
CDR3 DNA: TGTGCCAGCACCCAATCAGGGGGCGCTTTAGAAAAACTGTTTTTT

V gene: TRBV6-2/TRBV6-3
clone size: NA
J gene: TRBJ1-3
D gene: NA
CDR3 protein: CASSYFGSSGNTIYF
CDR3 DNA: TGTGCCAGCAGTTACTTCGGTTCGTCTGGAAACACCATATATTTT

V gene: TRBV19
clone size: NA
J gene: TRBJ2-3
D gene: TRBD1
CDR3 protein: CATSDRGHRSSTDTQYF
CDR3 DNA: TGTGCCACCTCCGACAGGGGGCATAGAAGTAGCACAGATACGCAGTATTTT

V gene: TRBV15
clone size: NA
J gene: TRBJ1-1
D gene: NA
CDR3 protein: CATSRDRVAEAFF
CDR3 DNA: TGTGCCACCAGCAGAGATCGGGTCGCTGAAGCTTTCTTT

V gene: TRBV25-1
clone size: NA
J gene: TRBJ1-2
D gene: TRBD1
CDR3 protein: CASSGGGDGYTF
CDR3 DNA: TGTGCCAGCAGTGGAGGGGGCGATGGCTACACCTTC

V gene: TRBV30
clone size: NA
J gene: TRBJ2-6
D gene: TRBD1
CDR3 protein: CAGGTGGSSGANVLTF
CDR3 DNA: TGTGCAGGGGGCACAGGGGGATCCTCTGGGGCCAACGTCCTGACTTTC

V gene: TRBV29-1
clone size: NA
J gene: TRBJ1-2
D gene: NA
CDR3 protein: CSVVGRFFYGYTF
CDR3 DNA: TGCAGCGTTGTGGGCAGGTTCTTCTATGGCTACACCTTC

V gene: TRBV19
clone size: once
J gene: TRBJ1-5
D gene: TRBD1
CDR3 protein: CASSRDRGSDQPQHF
CDR3 DNA: TGTGCCAGTAGTAGGGACAGGGGTTCCGATCAGCCCCAGCATTTT

V gene: TRBV18
clone size: NA
J gene: TRBJ2-1
D gene: NA
CDR3 protein: CASSPLVSRYNEQFF
CDR3 DNA: TGTGCCAGCTCACCATTGGTTAGTCGCTACAATGAGCAGTTCTTC

V gene: TRBV6-5
clone size: NA
J gene: TRBJ1-1
D gene: NA
CDR3 protein: CASRDTTANTEAFF
CDR3 DNA: TGTGCCAGCAGGGACACGACAGCGAACACTGAAGCTTTCTTT

V gene: TRBV5-4
clone size: NA
J gene: TRBJ1-2
D gene: NA
CDR3 protein: CASSLFARTTTGQNGYTF
CDR3 DNA: TGTGCCAGCAGCTTGTTTGCCCGGACAACTACCGGCCAAAATGGCTACACCTTC

V gene: TRBV14
clone size: few
J gene: TRBJ2-4
D gene: TRBD2
CDR3 protein: CASSHPGGGPVAANIQYF
CDR3 DNA: TGTGCCAGCAGCCACCCCGGGGGGGGGCCTGTCGCGGCGAACATTCAGTACTTC

V gene: TRBV13
clone size: once
J gene: TRBJ2-1
D gene: TRBD2
CDR3 protein: CASSFGREGDEQFF
CDR3 DNA: TGTGCCAGCAGCTTTGGGCGGGAGGGTGATGAGCAGTTCTTC

V gene: TRBV7-6
clone size: few
J gene: TRBJ2-2
D gene: TRBD1
CDR3 protein: CASSLIQMTGAGELFF
CDR3 DNA: TGTGCCAGCAGCTTAATACAGATGACAGGGGCCGGGGAGCTGTTTTTT

V gene: TRBV30
clone size: NA
J gene: TRBJ1-1
D gene: NA
CDR3 protein: CACRSYGSMNTEAFF
CDR3 DNA: TGTGCCTGCCGTAGCTATGGGAGCATGAACACTGAAGCTTTCTTT

V gene: TRBV7-2
clone size: NA
J gene: TRBJ1-1
D gene: NA
CDR3 protein: CASSFSVNTEAFF
CDR3 DNA: TGTGCCAGCAGCTTTTCAGTGAACACTGAAGCTTTCTTT

V gene: TRBV24-1
clone size: few
J gene: TRBJ2-3
D gene: NA
CDR3 protein: CATSPTGAASTDTQYF
CDR3 DNA: TGTGCCACCAGCCCTACAGGAGCTGCTAGCACAGATACGCAGTATTTT

V gene: TRBV6-6
clone size: NA
J gene: TRBJ2-1
D gene: NA
CDR3 protein: CASSYSRAEQFF
CDR3 DNA: TGTGCCAGCAGTTACTCGAGGGCTGAGCAGTTCTTC

V gene: TRBV18
clone size: NA
J gene: TRBJ2-3
D gene: NA
CDR3 protein: CASSPWGSSTDTQYF
CDR3 DNA: TGTGCCAGCTCACCATGGGGCAGCAGCACAGATACGCAGTATTTT

V gene: TRBV4-3
clone size: NA
J gene: TRBJ2-2
D gene: TRBD2
CDR3 protein: CASSQDFPSGNTGELFF
CDR3 DNA: TGCGCCAGCAGCCAAGATTTTCCTAGCGGAAACACCGGGGAGCTGTTTTTT

V gene: TRBV28
clone size: NA
J gene: TRBJ1-2
D gene: NA
CDR3 protein: CASKPPLGSGYGYTF
CDR3 DNA: TGTGCCAGCAAGCCCCCCCTCGGCAGCGGATATGGCTACACCTTC

V gene: TRBV24-1
clone size: NA
J gene: TRBJ2-7
D gene: TRBD1
CDR3 protein: CATSDGQGASEQYF
CDR3 DNA: TGTGCCACCAGTGATGGACAGGGGGCGAGCGAGCAGTACTTC

V gene: TRBV19
clone size: NA
J gene: TRBJ1-2
D gene: NA
CDR3 protein: CASTSRDAYGYTF
CDR3 DNA: TGTGCCAGTACCTCCAGGGATGCCTATGGCTACACCTTC

V gene: TRBV9
clone size: few
J gene: TRBJ1-1
D gene: NA
CDR3 protein: CASSIRASEGTEAFF
CDR3 DNA: TGTGCCAGCAGCATCCGGGCCTCGGAGGGCACTGAAGCTTTCTTT

V gene: TRBV11-3
clone size: NA
J gene: TRBJ2-1
D gene: TRBD2
CDR3 protein: CASSLRLAGGPNEQFF
CDR3 DNA: TGTGCCAGCAGCTTACGACTAGCGGGGGGGCCCAATGAGCAGTTCTTC

V gene: TRBV14
clone size: NA
J gene: TRBJ2-7
D gene: TRBD2
CDR3 protein: CASSQMLAGGPYEQYF
CDR3 DNA: TGTGCCAGCAGCCAAATGCTAGCGGGGGGCCCCTACGAGCAGTACTTC

V gene: TRBV24-1
clone size: NA
J gene: TRBJ2-1
D gene: TRBD1
CDR3 protein: CATSDLDRAEQFF
CDR3 DNA: TGTGCCACCAGTGATTTGGACAGGGCTGAGCAGTTCTTC

V gene: TRBV18
clone size: NA
J gene: TRBJ1-2
D gene: TRBD1
CDR3 protein: CASSPAGQSNYGYTF
CDR3 DNA: TGTGCCAGCTCACCCGCGGGACAGAGTAACTATGGCTACACCTTC

V gene: TRBV27
clone size: NA
J gene: TRBJ2-7
D gene: TRBD2
CDR3 protein: CASRSGESSYEQYF
CDR3 DNA: TGTGCCAGCAGGAGCGGGGAAAGCTCCTACGAGCAGTACTTC

V gene: TRBV11-2
clone size: few
J gene: TRBJ1-1
D gene: NA
CDR3 protein: CASSSLYTEAFF
CDR3 DNA: TGTGCCAGCAGCTCACTATACACTGAAGCTTTCTTT

V gene: TRBV5-1
clone size: few
J gene: TRBJ2-1
D gene: TRBD2
CDR3 protein: CASSLGLAGLDYNEQFF
CDR3 DNA: TGCGCCAGCAGCTTGGGACTAGCGGGTCTTGACTACAATGAGCAGTTCTTC

V gene: TRBV7-2
clone size: NA
J gene: TRBJ2-7
D gene: TRBD1
CDR3 protein: CASTLTGFFNEQYF
CDR3 DNA: TGTGCCAGCACCTTGACAGGGTTTTTCAACGAGCAGTACTTC

V gene: TRBV7-2
clone size: NA
J gene: TRBJ2-1
D gene: TRBD2
CDR3 protein: CASSLEGGSSYNEQFF
CDR3 DNA: TGTGCCAGCAGCTTAGAGGGCGGGAGCTCCTACAATGAGCAGTTCTTC

V gene: TRBV19
clone size: NA
J gene: TRBJ1-6
D gene: TRBD1
CDR3 protein: CATTGGRNSPLHF
CDR3 DNA: TGTGCCACGACAGGGGGCAGGAATTCACCCCTCCACTTT

V gene: TRBV11-3
clone size: NA
J gene: TRBJ2-5
D gene: TRBD2
CDR3 protein: CASSSGLAGSETQYF
CDR3 DNA: TGTGCCAGCAGCTCCGGACTAGCGGGATCAGAGACCCAGTACTTC

V gene: TRBV6-2/TRBV6-3
clone size: NA
J gene: TRBJ2-2
D gene: NA
CDR3 protein: CASSYRGGGGELFF
CDR3 DNA: TGTGCCAGCAGTTACAGGGGCGGTGGCGGGGAGCTGTTTTTT

V gene: TRBV7-2
clone size: NA
J gene: TRBJ2-7
D gene: NA
CDR3 protein: CASSQGSGGPMYEQYF
CDR3 DNA: TGTGCCAGCAGCCAGGGGTCTGGCGGGCCAATGTACGAGCAGTACTTC

V gene: TRBV5-1
clone size: NA
J gene: TRBJ1-5
D gene: TRBD1
CDR3 protein: CASRPDRGNQPQHF
CDR3 DNA: TGCGCCAGCAGGCCGGACAGGGGCAATCAGCCCCAGCATTTT